This is a list of T cell receptor beta chains from one sample in a study of blood T cells in healthy people across ages. TCRdb passed the 5' RACE reads through MiXCR, listing each CDR3 protein once. The top ten clones hold about 22% of a sample with about 720,000 distinct CDR3 sequences, 22% of them seen once. Material: blood. The receptors were gathered from a man between 65 and 85 years old in good health. Each CDR3 is given with its conserved first and last residue. A D gene is named only where the DNA matches it firmly. Some rows have no size entry. The others give once, few or many, or a class for an expanded clone.

D | J | V | size | CDR3 | DNA
NA | TRBJ2-1 | TRBV11-2 | NA | CASSLNVGGAVNEQFF | TGTGCCAGCAGCTTAAATGTGGGAGGAGCAGTCAATGAGCAGTTCTTC
TRBD1 | TRBJ2-1 | TRBV20-1 | few | CSAREGQGDWNEQFF | TGCAGTGCTAGGGAAGGACAGGGGGATTGGAATGAGCAGTTCTTC
TRBD1 | TRBJ1-4 | TRBV20-1 | once | CSARGTGSEKLFF | TGCAGTGCTAGAGGGACAGGGAGCGAAAAACTGTTTTTT
NA | TRBJ2-2 | TRBV20-1 | NA | CSARGSSRTGELFF | TGCAGTGCTAGGGGGTCTAGCCGGACCGGGGAGCTGTTTTTT
NA | TRBJ2-1 | TRBV28 | NA | CASSLPGFYNEQFF | TGTGCCAGCAGTTTACCCGGGTTTTACAATGAGCAGTTCTTC
TRBD2 | TRBJ2-1 | TRBV20-1 | NA | CSARGLESNEQFF | TGCAGTGCAAGGGGACTAGAAAGCAATGAGCAGTTCTTC
TRBD2 | TRBJ2-1 | TRBV24-1 | NA | CATSALGTSGRDDEQFF | TGTGCCACCAGTGCCCTAGGGACTAGCGGGAGGGACGATGAGCAGTTCTTC
NA | TRBJ1-2 | TRBV4-3 | many | CASSQALRDSGYGYTF | TGCGCCAGCAGCCAAGCGCTACGGGACTCAGGCTATGGCTACACCTTC
NA | TRBJ2-7 | TRBV14 | NA | CASSQKGVPGQYF | TGTGCCAGCAGCCAAAAGGGGGTTCCAGGGCAGTACTTC
NA | TRBJ2-5 | TRBV29-1 | many | CSVDPVRETQYF | TGCAGCGTTGACCCCGTTCGGGAGACCCAGTACTTC
NA | TRBJ1-5 | TRBV20-1 | NA | CSAGSTGTYSNQPQHF | TGCAGTGCTGGCTCGACGGGCACCTATAGCAATCAGCCCCAGCATTTT
NA | TRBJ2-3 | TRBV12-5 | NA | CASGLLAPATDTQYF | TGTGCTAGTGGTTTGCTCGCCCCGGCCACAGATACGCAGTATTTT
NA | TRBJ2-2 | TRBV10-3 | few | CAGGSGGGYTGELFF | TGTGCCGGAGGTAGCGGAGGAGGTTACACCGGGGAGCTGTTTTTT
TRBD2 | TRBJ2-1 | TRBV3-1 | few | CASSPLAGGNNEQFF | TGTGCCAGCAGCCCACTAGCGGGGGGGAACAATGAGCAGTTCTTC
NA | TRBJ2-4 | TRBV5-6 | NA | CASSPTWVPKPQTEPKHIQYF | TGTGCCAGCAGCCCGACCTGGGTGCCCAAGCCTCAGACGGAACCGAAACACATTCAGTACTTC
TRBD2 | TRBJ2-5 | TRBV20-1 | NA | CSAGTSGTFQETQYF | TGCAGTGCCGGGACTAGCGGGACATTTCAAGAGACCCAGTACTTC
TRBD1 | TRBJ2-7 | TRBV7-2 | few | CASSHDLGQGREQYF | TGTGCCAGCAGCCACGACTTGGGACAGGGGCGCGAGCAGTACTTC
TRBD2 | TRBJ2-3 | TRBV20-1 | NA | CSAPRLAGEPLDTQYF | TGCAGTGCTCCAAGACTAGCGGGGGAACCCCTAGATACGCAGTATTTT
NA | TRBJ2-3 | TRBV7-2 | NA | CASLGWGTDTQYF | TGTGCCAGCCTCGGGTGGGGCACAGATACGCAGTATTTT
NA | TRBJ1-1 | TRBV6-5 | few | CASRLVDRPNTEAFF | TGTGCCAGCAGGCTAGTAGACAGGCCGAACACTGAAGCTTTCTTT
TRBD2 | TRBJ2-1 | TRBV5-1 | few | CASSSKFSLAGDNEQFF | TGCGCCAGCAGCTCCAAGTTCTCACTAGCGGGGGACAATGAGCAGTTCTTC
NA | TRBJ2-1 | TRBV24-1 | NA | CATSGGPGNEQFF | TGTGCCACCAGTGGAGGGCCAGGTAATGAGCAGTTCTTC
TRBD1 | TRBJ1-1 | TRBV3-1 | NA | CASSQFYRQGNTEAFF | TGTGCCAGCAGCCAGTTCTACCGACAGGGTAACACTGAAGCTTTCTTT
NA | TRBJ1-1 | TRBV19 | NA | CASSQQTGSTEAFF | TGTGCCAGTAGTCAACAAACAGGGAGCACTGAAGCTTTCTTT
NA | TRBJ1-4 | TRBV9 | NA | CASSVGGDAYEKLFF | TGTGCCAGCAGCGTAGGAGGGGACGCGTATGAAAAACTGTTTTTT
NA | TRBJ2-1 | TRBV6-5 | NA | CASSYSLVAAPTREQFF | TGTGCCAGCAGTTACTCGTTGGTGGCGGCCCCGACCCGGGAGCAGTTCTTC
NA | TRBJ1-2 | TRBV20-1 | NA | CSAALGYIF | TGCAGTGCTGCGTTGGGCTACATCTTC
NA | TRBJ2-2 | TRBV7-8 | NA | CATSNSNTGELFF | TGTGCCACCTCAAATTCGAACACCGGGGAGCTGTTTTTT
TRBD1 | TRBJ1-1 | TRBV6-1 | NA | CASRVDRGTEAFF | TGTGCCAGCAGAGTCGACAGGGGCACTGAAGCTTTCTTT